This T cell receptor (beta chain) appears in the sequencing data of a study of shared clonotypes between healthy human individuals. Trimming took 0 bases from V and 0 from J, leaving 2 bases between them. Germline V gene data show CDR1 as LGHNT and CDR2 as FRNRAP. The CDR3 totals 14 residues. In the original processing: Filtering of immunoSEQ junctional sequences could not match full-length read filtering. Here immunoSEQ multiplex PCR was the method, and the copy in TCRdb shows in-frame clones only, minus some. V and J calls and clone size are those listed in that table; D and trimming were worked out from the DNA. This sample has some 510,000 clones; 79% occur once, and the top ten carry about an eighth.

V gene TRBV12-5 combines with J gene TRBJ2-2; D remains unclear. This TCR was recovered from a woman between 35 and 50 years old in good health. Some clones in this sample may be carry-over from other donors' samples. What was sequenced was PBMCs. In nucleotides, the CDR3 is TGTGCTAGTGGTTTGGTACCGAACACCGGGGAGCTGTTTTTT. Amino acid sequence: CASGLVPNTGELFF.